The T cell receptor beta chain under discussion was sequenced for a study of blood T cell repertoires in COVID-19. Study information: Sites across the United States, Italy and Spain contributed samples from acute and convalescent COVID-19. Sample material is recorded as cDNA or gDNA derived from T cells, B-cell-depleted T cells, or PBMCs.

Source study methods: Amplification with reference gene primers provided the estimates of nucleated cell counts. The table came from immunoSEQ multiplex PCR; TCRdb's copy has only in-frame clones and leaves some out. The D gene and trimming were derived from the DNA, and the V and J assignments and clone size from that table. The sample has 70,000 to 95,000 clones, about 82% seen once; the top ten hold 20% to 30%. The CDR3 extends over 17 amino acids. CDR1 and CDR2 (germline): LNHDA, SQIVND (reference sequence). Unmatched junction bases numbered 11, after V lost 7 bases and J lost 0 bases. Material: peripheral blood. The chain couples TRBV19 to TRBJ2-2; 7 positions match TRBD2. The origin of this receptor is a human donor in a cohort sampled during active COVID-19. DNA for the CDR3: TGTGCCAGTACCCCCTCCTTGGGGGGGGCGAACACCGGGGAGCTGTTTTTT. Its translation: CASTPSLGGANTGELFF.